Reported below is one T cell receptor beta chain. Antigen: not known. Sample barcodes and UMIs were carried by the TCR alpha and TCR beta cDNA libraries that 5'RACE generated with constant-segment primers. TCRdb independently ran MiXCR on the 5' RACE reads; one entry per CDR3 protein. Of just under 350,000 distinct CDR3 sequences in the sample, 13% were seen once. The CDR3 extends over 16 amino acids. Between the trimmed V and J ends, which lost 1 base and 9 bases, there was a span of 21 bases. Germline V gene data show CDR1 as SGHAT and CDR2 as FQNNGV. The sample is drawn from a study of T-cell memory formation after mild COVID-19. Study observations and caveats: Detection of some responders pre-infection suggested pre-existing cross-reactive memory T cells participated.

The sequencing sample was made of PBMCs or a T cell subset sorted from them (not recorded which). This TCR was recovered from a man in his late teens or twenties who had mild COVID-19 (a few samples of this study predate the infection). Cell type and time point are not known. This chain uses TRBV11-2 with TRBJ2-5; D assignment may be TRBD1 or TRBD2 (6 bases each). The CDR3 coding sequence is TGTGCCAGCAGCTTAGGTGTGGGGGGCCCCCCGGGAGCCCAGTACTTC. Encoded protein: CASSLGVGGPPGAQYF. The full variable domain, completed using reference TRBV11-2 and TRBJ2-5, is EAGVAQSPRYKIIEKRQSVAFWCNPISGHATLYWYQQILGQGPKLLIQFQNNGVVDDSQLPKDRFSAERLKGVDSTLKIQPAKLEDSAVYLCASSLGVGGPPGAQYFGPGTRLLVL.